This T cell receptor beta chain came from a study of blood T cell repertoires in COVID-19. Whole-study context: Material from acute and convalescent COVID-19 was sourced from the United States, Italy and Spain.

Sequenced by immunoSEQ multiplex PCR; TCRdb stores in-frame clones only, minus some. The repertoire has 40,000 to 55,000 clones, roughly 90% of them found once; the top ten carry about 10%. CDR1 is MGHRA, CDR2 YSYEKL, per germline. V was clipped by 0 bases and J by 13 bases; unmatched bases: 17. This CDR3 region has 19 residues. This TCR derives from a woman of 80 years or more with acute or convalescent COVID-19. V is TRBV4-1 and J is TRBJ1-6; 11 bases are shared with TRBD1. Material for sequencing was peripheral blood. The DNA for the CDR3 is TGCGCCAGCAGCCAAGAAGAGAGGACAGGGGGCTCGCCGGGTAGGCCCCTCCACTTT. This gives the protein CASSQEERTGGSPGRPLHF.